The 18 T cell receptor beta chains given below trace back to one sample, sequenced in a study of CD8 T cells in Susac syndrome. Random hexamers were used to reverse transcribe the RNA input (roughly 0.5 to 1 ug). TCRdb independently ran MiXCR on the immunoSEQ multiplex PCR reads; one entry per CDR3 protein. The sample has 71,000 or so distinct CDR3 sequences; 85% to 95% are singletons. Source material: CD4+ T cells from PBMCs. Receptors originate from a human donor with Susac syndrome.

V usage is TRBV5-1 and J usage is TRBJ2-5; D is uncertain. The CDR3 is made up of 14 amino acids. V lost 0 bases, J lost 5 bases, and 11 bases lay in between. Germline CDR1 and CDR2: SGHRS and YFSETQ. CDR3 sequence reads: CASSLGLERETQYF. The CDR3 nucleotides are TGCGCCAGCAGCTTGGGGTTAGAACGCGAGACCCAGTACTTC. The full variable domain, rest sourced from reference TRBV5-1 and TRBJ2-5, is KAGVTQTPRYLIKTRGQQVTLSCSPISGHRSVSWYQQTPGQGLQFLFEYFSETQRNKGNFPGRFSGRQFSNSRSEMNVSTLELGDSALYLCASSLGLERETQYFGPGTRLLVL.

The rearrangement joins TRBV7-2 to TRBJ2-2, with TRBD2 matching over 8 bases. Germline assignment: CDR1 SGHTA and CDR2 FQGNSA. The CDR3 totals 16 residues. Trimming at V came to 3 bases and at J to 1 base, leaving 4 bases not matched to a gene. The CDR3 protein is CASSLLAGGNTGELFF. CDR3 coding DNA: TGTGCCAGCAGCTTGTTGGCGGGGGGGAACACCGGGGAGCTGTTTTTT. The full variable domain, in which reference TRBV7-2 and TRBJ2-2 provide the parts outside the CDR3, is GAGVSQSPSNKVTEKGKDVELRCDPISGHTALYWYRQSLGQGLEFLIYFQGNSAPDKSGLPSDRFSAERTGGSVSTLTIQRTQQEDSAVYLCASSLLAGGNTGELFFGEGSRLTVL.

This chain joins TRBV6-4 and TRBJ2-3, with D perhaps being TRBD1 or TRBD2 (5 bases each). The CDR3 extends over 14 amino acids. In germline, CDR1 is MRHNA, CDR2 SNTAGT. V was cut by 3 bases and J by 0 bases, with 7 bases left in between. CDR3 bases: TGTGCCAGCAGTGAGGGACCTAGCACAGATACGCAGTATTTT. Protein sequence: CASSEGPSTDTQYF.

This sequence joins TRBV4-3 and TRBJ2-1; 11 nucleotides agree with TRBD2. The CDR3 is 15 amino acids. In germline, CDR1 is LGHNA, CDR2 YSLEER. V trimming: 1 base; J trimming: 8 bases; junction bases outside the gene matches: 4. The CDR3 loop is CASSQVAGGLDEQFF. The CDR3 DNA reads TGCGCCAGCAGCCAAGTAGCGGGGGGGCTGGATGAGCAGTTCTTC.

In DNA, the CDR3 is TGTGCCAGCAGCTTACAGAGTCAGCCCCAGCATTTT. Protein sequence: CASSLQSQPQHF. V is TRBV7-2 and J is TRBJ1-5; D is uncertain. The CDR3 contains 12 residues. Trimming stripped 2 bases from V and 6 bases from J, with 5 bases between. The V gene's germline CDR1 is SGHTA and CDR2 FQGNSA.

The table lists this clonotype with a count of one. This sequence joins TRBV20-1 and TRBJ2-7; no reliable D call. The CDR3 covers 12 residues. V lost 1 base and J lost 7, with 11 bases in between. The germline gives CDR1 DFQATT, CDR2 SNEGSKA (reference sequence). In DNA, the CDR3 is TGCAGTGCTAGAGGGGCCTGGGTTGAGCAGTACTTC. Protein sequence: CSARGAWVEQYF.

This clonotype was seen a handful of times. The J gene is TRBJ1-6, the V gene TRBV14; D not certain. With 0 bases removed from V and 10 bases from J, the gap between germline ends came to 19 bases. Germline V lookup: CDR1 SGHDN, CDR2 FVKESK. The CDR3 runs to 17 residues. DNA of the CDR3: TGTGCCAGCAGCCAAGACGTATTCCAACTCGGCAACTCACCCCTCCACTTT. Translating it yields CASSQDVFQLGNSPLHF. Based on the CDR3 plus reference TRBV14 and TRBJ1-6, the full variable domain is EAGVTQFPSHSVIEKGQTVTLRCDPISGHDNLYWYRRVMGKEIKFLLHFVKESKQDESGMPNNRFLAERTGGTYSTLKVQPAELEDSGVYFCASSQDVFQLGNSPLHFGNGTRLTVT.

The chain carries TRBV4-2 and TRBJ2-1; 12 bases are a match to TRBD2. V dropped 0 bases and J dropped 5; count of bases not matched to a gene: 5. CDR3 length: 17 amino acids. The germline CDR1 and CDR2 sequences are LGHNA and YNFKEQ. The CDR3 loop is CASSQDPSGGVNNEQFF. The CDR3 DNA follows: TGTGCCAGCAGCCAAGATCCTAGCGGGGGGGTCAACAATGAGCAGTTCTTC.

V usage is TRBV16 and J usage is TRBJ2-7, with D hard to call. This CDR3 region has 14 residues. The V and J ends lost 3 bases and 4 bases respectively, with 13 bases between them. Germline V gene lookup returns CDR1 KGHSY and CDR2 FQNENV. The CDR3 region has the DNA TGTGCCAGCAGCCATTGGAGCACTACGTACGAGCAGTACTTC. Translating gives CASSHWSTTYEQYF. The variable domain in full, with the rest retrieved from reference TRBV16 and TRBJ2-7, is GEEVAQTPKHLVRGEGQKAKLYCAPIKGHSYVFWYQQVLKNEFKFLISFQNENVFDETGMPKERFSAKCLPNSPCSLEIQATKLEDSAVYFCASSHWSTTYEQYFGPGTRLTVT.

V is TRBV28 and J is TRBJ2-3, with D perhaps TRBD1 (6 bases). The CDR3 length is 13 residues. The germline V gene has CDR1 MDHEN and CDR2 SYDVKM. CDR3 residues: CAYRRTATDTQYF. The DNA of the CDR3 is TGTGCTTACCGGAGGACAGCCACAGATACGCAGTATTTT.

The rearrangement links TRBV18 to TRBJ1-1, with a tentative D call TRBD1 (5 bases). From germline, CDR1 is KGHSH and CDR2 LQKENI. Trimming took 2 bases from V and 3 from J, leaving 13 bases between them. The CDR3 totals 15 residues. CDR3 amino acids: CASSPSRDWDTEAFF. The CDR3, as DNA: TGTGCCAGCTCACCATCCAGGGACTGGGACACTGAAGCTTTCTTT.

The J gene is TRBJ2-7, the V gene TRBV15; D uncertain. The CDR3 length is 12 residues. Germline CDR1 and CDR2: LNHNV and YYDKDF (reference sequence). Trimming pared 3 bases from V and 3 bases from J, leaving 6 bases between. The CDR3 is CATSRDFYEQYF. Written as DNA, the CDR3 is TGTGCCACCAGCAGGGATTTCTACGAGCAGTACTTC.

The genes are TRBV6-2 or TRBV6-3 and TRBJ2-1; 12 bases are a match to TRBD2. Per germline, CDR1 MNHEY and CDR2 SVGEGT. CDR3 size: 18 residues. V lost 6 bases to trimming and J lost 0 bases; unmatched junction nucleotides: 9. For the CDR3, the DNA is TGTGCCAGCAGGCGACTAGCGGGGGAAATCAGCTCCTACAATGAGCAGTTCTTC. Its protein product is CASRRLAGEISSYNEQFF.

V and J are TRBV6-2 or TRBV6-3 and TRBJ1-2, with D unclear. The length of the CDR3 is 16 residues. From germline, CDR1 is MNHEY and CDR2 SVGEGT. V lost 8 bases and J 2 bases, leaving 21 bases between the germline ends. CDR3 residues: CASGTPRAAVNYGYTF. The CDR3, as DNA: TGTGCCAGCGGCACCCCCCGGGCAGCGGTCAACTATGGCTACACCTTC.

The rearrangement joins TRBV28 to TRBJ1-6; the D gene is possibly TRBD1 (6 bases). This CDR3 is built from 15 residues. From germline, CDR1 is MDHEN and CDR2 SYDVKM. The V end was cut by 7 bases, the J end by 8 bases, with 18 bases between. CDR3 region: CASIKPGGVYSPLHF. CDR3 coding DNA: TGTGCCAGCATCAAGCCCGGGGGCGTGTATTCACCCCTCCACTTT.

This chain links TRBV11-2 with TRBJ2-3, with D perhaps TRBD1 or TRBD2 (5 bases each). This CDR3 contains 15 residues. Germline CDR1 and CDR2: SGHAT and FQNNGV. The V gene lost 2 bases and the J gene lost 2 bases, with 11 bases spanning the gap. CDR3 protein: CASSLFRGVTDTQYF. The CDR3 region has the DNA TGTGCCAGCAGCTTATTTAGAGGGGTCACAGATACGCAGTATTTT. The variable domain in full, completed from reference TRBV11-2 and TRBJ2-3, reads EAGVAQSPRYKIIEKRQSVAFWCNPISGHATLYWYQQILGQGPKLLIQFQNNGVVDDSQLPKDRFSAERLKGVDSTLKIQPAKLEDSAVYLCASSLFRGVTDTQYFGPGTRLTVL.

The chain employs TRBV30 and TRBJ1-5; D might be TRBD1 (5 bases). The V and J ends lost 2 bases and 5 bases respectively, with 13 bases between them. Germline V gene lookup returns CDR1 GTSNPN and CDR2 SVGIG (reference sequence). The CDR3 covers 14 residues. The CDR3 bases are TGTGCCTGGAGTATCGGTAGGGGTGATCAGCCCCAGCATTTT. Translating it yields CAWSIGRGDQPQHF.

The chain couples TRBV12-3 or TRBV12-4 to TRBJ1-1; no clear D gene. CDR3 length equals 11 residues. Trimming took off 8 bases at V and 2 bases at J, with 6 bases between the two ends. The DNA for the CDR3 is TGTGCCAGCTATCATAACACTGAAGCTTTCTTT. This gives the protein CASYHNTEAFF.